The 11 T cell receptor beta chains reported below all come from one sample, sequenced in a study of cytomegalovirus exposure and HLA in healthy donors. The PCR was carried out with 60 Vbeta primers and 13 Jbeta primers. TCRdb's copy holds only in-frame clones and misses some; the assay was immunoSEQ multiplex PCR. The sample carries 150,000 to 200,000 clones, over 65% recorded once. Sequenced: PBMCs. Receptor source: a man aged 18 to 29 in good health and CMV-seronegative.

The J gene is TRBJ2-7, the V gene TRBV11-2, with TRBD1 as a possible D gene (6 bases). The germline V gene encodes CDR1 SGHAT and CDR2 FQNNGV. This CDR3 is 13 amino acids long. The V end lost 0 bases, the J end lost 6 bases, and 9 bases lay between the germline ends. CDR3 DNA sequence: TGTGCCAGCAGCTTAGAGTCCAGGGGCGAGCAGTACTTC. As protein: CASSLESRGEQYF.

This clone was seen only once. The J gene is TRBJ1-2, the V gene TRBV18; D is perhaps TRBD1 (5 bases). The length of the CDR3 is 13 residues. V was shortened by 2 bases and J by 6 bases, with 10 bases between the two germline ends. Germline CDR1 and CDR2: KGHSH and LQKENI. CDR3 DNA sequence: TGTGCCAGCTCACCATCAGGGAATAATGGCTACACCTTC. Protein product: CASSPSGNNGYTF.

This clone was recorded once. The J gene is TRBJ1-3, the V gene TRBV27; 9 bases align to TRBD1. CDR1 MNHEY and CDR2 SMNVEV come from the germline V gene (reference sequence). With 9 bases clipped from V and 6 bases from J, the junction kept 9 bases outside the gene matches. This CDR3 region has 14 residues. CDR3 DNA sequence: TGTGCCAGGCCATGGACAGGGGCAGAAAACACCATATATTTT. Translation: CARPWTGAENTIYF.

The rearrangement links TRBV6-5 to TRBJ2-1, with TRBD2 matching 10 bases. The CDR3 runs to 15 residues. V lost 6 bases and J lost 6; bases outside the gene matches: 8. Germline-derived CDR1 and CDR2 are MNHEY and SVGAGI. CDR3 protein: CASRTGTSAVNEQFF. The CDR3 DNA is TGTGCCAGCAGGACGGGGACTAGCGCGGTCAATGAGCAGTTCTTC.

The chain combines TRBV7-9 with TRBJ1-1, with TRBD1 matching over 10 bases. Germline assignment: CDR1 SEHNR and CDR2 FQNEAQ (reference sequence). V was pared by 4 bases and J by 5 bases, with 10 bases of the junction left unmatched. CDR3 length: 16 amino acids. CDR3 amino acids: CASSSDRGLLGTEAFF. The CDR3 DNA reads as TGTGCCAGCAGCTCAGACAGGGGGCTTCTGGGGACTGAAGCTTTCTTT.

The chain has TRBV7-9 and TRBJ2-7, with 8 nucleotides matching TRBD1. The CDR3 extends over 16 amino acids. The ends lost 1 base at V and 6 bases at J; junction bases unmatched: 11. CDR1 is SEHNR, CDR2 FQNEAQ, per germline (reference sequence). CDR3: CASSLVSLDRVAEQYF. CDR3 DNA: TGTGCCAGCAGCTTAGTCTCATTGGACAGGGTGGCCGAGCAGTACTTC.

The V and J genes are TRBV2 and TRBJ2-5; 8 bases are a match to TRBD1. The CDR3 is 18 amino acids. Germline V gives CDR1 SNHLY, CDR2 FYNNEI. J lost 2 bases, V lost 3 bases, and 14 bases had no gene match. Here the CDR3 reads CASSEDRVMLAEQETQYF. The DNA for the CDR3 is TGTGCCAGCAGTGAGGACAGGGTGATGCTAGCAGAACAAGAGACCCAGTACTTC.

The chain combines TRBV19 with TRBJ1-4; D is undetermined. The CDR3 spans 15 residues. V was pared by 5 bases and J by 8 bases, with 18 bases between. Germline assignment: CDR1 LNHDA and CDR2 SQIVND (reference sequence). The CDR3 DNA is TGTGCCAGTAGTGCCCGCGTCACCGGAGGCGAAAAACTGTTTTTT. Amino acid sequence: CASSARVTGGEKLFF.

This clone has just a few counts. V gene TRBV6-6 combines with J gene TRBJ2-7; no clear D gene. The V end lost 6 bases, the J end lost 4 bases, and 22 bases lay between the germline ends. The CDR3 loop spans 16 amino acids. CDR1 and CDR2 from the germline V gene are MNHNY and SVGAGI (reference sequence). CDR3 loop: CASRPGSRSQPYEQYF. As DNA, the CDR3 is TGTGCCAGCAGACCGGGTTCCCGATCCCAACCGTACGAGCAGTACTTC.

Notes on this clone: Other DNA sequences within the sample encode an identical CDR3. The V call is TRBV5-1, the J call TRBJ1-1; D unresolved. Trimming shortened V by 0 bases and J by 0 bases, and 3 bases separated the two germline ends. Germline-derived CDR1 and CDR2 are SGHRS and YFSETQ. The CDR3 has 13 residues. CDR3 sequence reads: CASSLAVNTEAFF. CDR3 nucleotide sequence: TGCGCCAGCAGCTTGGCGGTGAACACTGAAGCTTTCTTT.

This clone has at least ten counts. This chain joins TRBV4-1 and TRBJ2-5, with 8 bases aligning to TRBD2. The CDR3 loop spans 17 amino acids. The germline V gene has CDR1 MGHRA and CDR2 YSYEKL. V lost 0 bases to trimming and J lost 6 bases; unmatched junction nucleotides: 12. For the CDR3, the DNA is TGCGCCAGCAGCCAAGATTGGGCAGCGGGAGCAAGAAAGACCCAGTACTTC. Translating it yields CASSQDWAAGARKTQYF.